This TCR beta chain originates from a study of blood T cell repertoires in COVID-19. Background on the study: The samples span acute and convalescent COVID-19 from the United States, Italy and Spain. PBMCs, B-cell-depleted T cells, or T cells provided the cDNA or gDNA that made up the material.

In the original analysis: Amplification of reference gene primers provided the estimated nucleated cell counts. TCRdb keeps only in-frame clones here, not all; method: immunoSEQ multiplex PCR. V and J calls and clone size follow that table, whereas D and trimming were derived from the DNA. The sample yields approximately 210,000 clones, 80% to 90% seen once. J was trimmed by 9 bases and V by 3 bases; bases with no gene match: 11. Germline V gene data show CDR1 as MDHEN and CDR2 as SYDVKM. CDR3 length: 14 amino acids. The chain uses TRBV28 and TRBJ2-7; 7 bases align to TRBD1. The material sequenced was peripheral blood. The receptor comes from a woman aged 40 to 50 with active or convalescent COVID-19. This CDR3 is CASSFPTSRQGQYF. In DNA, the CDR3 is TGTGCCAGCAGTTTCCCGACCTCTAGACAGGGGCAGTACTTC.